Below, one T cell receptor beta chain is given with its context. The CDR3 sequence is 15 residues long. Losses at the gene ends were 2 bases for V and 4 bases for J; bases not matched to a gene: 6. Germline CDR1 reads MNHEY; CDR2 reads SMNVEV (reference sequence). In the authors' workflow: Researchers report that nucleated cell counts were estimated from reference gene primer amplification. Method: immunoSEQ multiplex PCR; TCRdb's copy keeps in-frame clones and lacks some. From that table come the V and J calls and clone size; the DNA was used to work out D and trimming. Here the sample spans a few hundred thousand clones, about 79% being singletons. These data come from a study of blood T cell repertoires in COVID-19. Study overall: COVID-19 samples collected from the United States, Italy and Spain covered acute and convalescent phases.

Clinical histories supplied by participants themselves formed the basis of cohort assignment. Two negative PCRs, clearance, or symptom resolution characterized the recovered Cohort 3 donors. The rearrangement joins TRBV27 to TRBJ2-3; 7 bases agree with TRBD2. The source material was PBMCs or T cells enriched from blood (not recorded which). The TCR originated in a woman aged 55-70 years who had recovered from COVID-19. The CDR3 sequence is CASSLRLAGPDTQYF. The DNA of the CDR3 is TGTGCCAGCAGTTTAAGACTAGCTGGTCCAGATACGCAGTATTTT.